The rows below give T cell receptor beta chains drawn from one sample of a study of early T cells in non-severe SARS-CoV-2 infection. TCRdb processed the 5' RACE reads anew with MiXCR; each CDR3 protein has one entry. The repertoire holds approximately 29,000 distinct CDR3 sequences, with 6% to 7.5% as singletons. This material consisted of whole blood, taken at baseline. The receptors shown here come from an adult who was a healthcare worker with PCR-confirmed SARS-CoV-2 infection or an uninfected control (not recorded which). Both conserved end residues are part of each CDR3. A D gene is named only where the DNA matches it firmly. The size entry gives how often the clone was seen (once, few, many) or a class if it is expanded.

j_call	clone_size	d_call	v_call	cdr3_aa	cdr3_nt
TRBJ2-3	many	.	TRBV5-1	CASATGGQRNTQYF	TGCGCCAGCGCTACGGGGGGCCAGAGGAATACGCAGTATTTT
TRBJ2-5	many	.	TRBV9	CASSVLSSIEETQYF	TGTGCCAGCAGCGTACTAAGTTCCATCGAAGAGACCCAGTACTTC
TRBJ1-6	many	.	TRBV30	CAWSEFGNSPLHF	TGTGCCTGGAGTGAATTTGGCAATTCACCCCTCCACTTT
TRBJ1-1	many	TRBD1	TRBV6-2/TRBV6-3	CASKPDRVWTEAFF	TGTGCCAGCAAGCCAGACAGGGTGTGGACTGAAGCTTTCTTT
TRBJ2-4	many	.	TRBV4-1	CASSPGLTALANIQYF	TGCGCCAGCAGCCCCGGGTTGACTGCCCTTGCGAACATTCAGTACTTC
TRBJ2-1	many	.	TRBV6-5	CASSYSGFNSYNEQFF	TGTGCCAGCAGTTACTCGGGATTTAACTCCTACAATGAGCAGTTCTTC
TRBJ1-1	many	.	TRBV12-3/TRBV12-4	CASSPGGGKAEAFF	TGTGCCAGCAGCCCGGGGGGTGGGAAGGCTGAAGCTTTCTTT
TRBJ2-7	many	TRBD2	TRBV7-3	CASSLYFGTNYEQYF	TGTGCCAGCAGCTTATATTTTGGGACTAACTACGAGCAGTACTTC
TRBJ2-3	few	.	TRBV5-1	CASSPYRDTDTQYF	TGCGCCAGCAGCCCCTACAGAGACACAGATACGCAGTATTTT
TRBJ1-1	many	.	TRBV7-2	CASSLMLNTEAFF	TGTGCCAGCAGCTTAATGTTGAACACTGAAGCTTTCTTT
TRBJ2-6	many	.	TRBV12-3/TRBV12-4	CASSARVGANVLTF	TGTGCCAGCAGTGCCAGGGTTGGGGCCAACGTCCTGACTTTC